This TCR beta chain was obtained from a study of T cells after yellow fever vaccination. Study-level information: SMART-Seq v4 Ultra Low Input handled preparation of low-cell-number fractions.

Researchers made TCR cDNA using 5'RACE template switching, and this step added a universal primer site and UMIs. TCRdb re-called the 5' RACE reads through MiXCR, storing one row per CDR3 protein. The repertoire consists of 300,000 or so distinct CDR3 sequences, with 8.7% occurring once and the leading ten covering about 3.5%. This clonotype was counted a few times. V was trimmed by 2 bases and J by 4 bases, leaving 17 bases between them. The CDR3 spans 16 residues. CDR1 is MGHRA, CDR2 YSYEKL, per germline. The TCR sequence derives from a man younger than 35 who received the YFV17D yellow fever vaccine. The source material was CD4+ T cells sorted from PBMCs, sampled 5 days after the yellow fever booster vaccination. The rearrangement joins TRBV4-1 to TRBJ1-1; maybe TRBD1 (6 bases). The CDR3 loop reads CASSQNPGVGGTEAFF. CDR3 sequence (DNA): TGCGCCAGCAGCCAAAATCCAGGGGTTGGCGGCACTGAAGCTTTCTTT.